This T cell receptor beta chain was found in a study of OX40 agonist ivuxolimab in advanced cancers. A note on the overall study: Ivuxolimab was a fully human IgG2 agonistic monoclonal antibody targeting the costimulatory receptor OX40 (CD134). Of the 50 or so patients in dose escalation, about 19 had hepatocellular carcinoma, approximately 15 had melanoma, 9 had renal cell carcinoma and 9 had head and neck cancer. Peripheral TCRbeta sequencing was intended to test whether TCR sequence diversity was altered and clonal T-cell expansion was caused by ivuxolimab. Patients were allowed to have had prior anti-PD-1, anti-PD-L1 or anti-CTLA-4 therapy, and 40% of the dose-escalation patients had previously received checkpoint inhibitors. Three dose-escalation patients achieved partial responses, one with hepatocellular carcinoma and two with cutaneous melanoma. The paper describes the monotherapy dose-escalation part (N = 52 patients) of the phase I trial of ivuxolimab. In the dose-escalation cohort, more than 75% of patients were male, and the mean age was approximately 60 years, with a range of roughly 20 to 80. Intravenous ivuxolimab was administered to patients every 2 weeks at six dose levels: 0.01, 0.1, 0.3, 1.5, 3 and 10 mg/kg.

Patients with a history of autoimmune disease or receiving systemic immunosuppression were excluded from the trial. Peripheral blood for TCR sequencing was drawn from every dose cohort at baseline, at cycle 4 day 1 and at cycle 7 day 1. The samples were taken from a phase I, first-in-human, multicenter, open-label dose-escalation trial of ivuxolimab. Adults with locally advanced or metastatic head and neck squamous cell, hepatocellular, melanoma or renal cell carcinoma were enrolled in the trial. Before TCR sequencing, CD4+ and CD8+ T cells were separately sorted from peripheral blood. For this clone: No antigen is known for it. Base-call qualities are not available, and no considerably larger clone is one nucleotide away.

Broad study findings and their caveats: Partial responders in the 0.1-3.0 mg/kg groups had among the lowest normalized peripheral clonal expansion, especially among CD8+ T cells. On average, CD8+ T cells showed more expanded clones than CD4+ T cells after ivuxolimab. Low levels of normalized T-cell clonal expansion were also seen in some nonresponding patients. At doses from 0.1 to 3.0 mg/kg, clonal expansion was seen in both CD4+ and CD8+ blood T cells between baseline and week 6. Which antigens the clonally expanded peripheral T cells were specific for was not determined.

For sequencing of the TCRbeta CDR3 region, genomic DNA was extracted from the sorted cells. TCRbeta CDR3 regions were sequenced using the immunoSEQ Assay. TCRdb holds this immuneACCESS table with in-frame rearrangements only. Some clones are missing; in checked studies, unresolved V genes explain under half, and the rest has no known cause. Across this sample there are around 76,000 clones, with just over 85% seen only once. The ten top clones hold approximately 3% of the sample. Cut back by 2 bases and 6 bases, the V and J ends lie 13 bases apart. In the germline V gene, CDR1 corresponds to SGHRS and CDR2 to YFSETQ. The CDR3, from cysteine to phenylalanine, totals 14 residues. The sequence is cut down to CDR3 DNA, 42 bases in frame from base 1.

The sample in question was CD4+ or CD8+ T cells sorted from blood, obtained in a trial of the OX40 agonist ivuxolimab. Rearrangement joined TRBV5-1 to TRBJ2-3, with a weak D call of TRBD2 (6 bases match). The clonotype originates from an adult with an advanced solid tumor such as melanoma, head and neck, liver or kidney cancer. The DNA is TGCGCCAGCAGCTTTGGGGGGACCCCGGATACGCAGTATTTT. Its coded protein is CASSFGGTPDTQYF.